This TCR beta chain was observed in a study of T cell repertoires in cytomegalovirus infection. Findings and limits, study-wide: Dominant in the ex vivo response were TCR beta clonotypes restricted by HLA-C and specific for CMV.

Details on this clonotype: Its antigen is still unknown.

TCRdb used MiXCR to reprocess the reads, holding one entry per CDR3 protein. The sample consists of roughly 200,000 distinct CDR3 sequences, roughly two fifths of them appearing once. Trimming removed 6 bases from V and 4 bases from J; junction bases left unmatched: 8. This CDR3 contains 15 residues. Germline loops: CDR1 MNHEY, CDR2 SMNVEV (reference sequence). V is TRBV27 and J is TRBJ2-1; 8 bases match TRBD1. The source material was CD8+ T cells from cultured PBMCs, sampled from culture after CMV antigen stimulation. This clonotype was obtained from a human donor in good health (CMV status not recorded). Some clones in this sample may be carry-over from other donors' samples. This chain's CDR3 is CASRLGDRPYNEQFF. DNA for the CDR3: TGTGCCAGCAGGCTAGGGGACAGGCCTTACAATGAGCAGTTCTTC.